This passage covers 25 T cell receptor beta chains from one sample sequenced in a study of T cell clonotyping in hematopoietic cell transplantation. Libraries were prepared by immunoSEQ multiplex PCR; TCRdb keeps only in-frame clonotypes and omits some of them. The sample consists of fewer than 40,000 clones, about 90% of them appearing once. The sample taken for sequencing was peripheral blood mononuclear cells. These TCRs come from a woman aged 40 to 50 in good health. Some clones in this sample may be carry-over from other donors' samples.

The CDR3 reads CASSPEGETQYF. In DNA form, the CDR3 reads TGCGCCAGCAGCCCCGAGGGGGAGACCCAGTACTTC. The rearrangement uses TRBV5-1 and TRBJ2-5; tentatively, D is TRBD1 or TRBD2 (5 bases each). V lost 4 bases and J lost 5, with 9 bases in between. This CDR3 is 12 amino acids long. The germline V gene has CDR1 SGHRS and CDR2 YFSETQ. The full variable domain, with the rest looked up from reference TRBV5-1 and TRBJ2-5, is KAGVTQTPRYLIKTRGQQVTLSCSPISGHRSVSWYQQTPGQGLQFLFEYFSETQRNKGNFPGRFSGRQFSNSRSEMNVSTLELGDSALYLCASSPEGETQYFGPGTRLLVL.

The chain recombines TRBV5-1 with TRBJ2-5, with D possibly being TRBD2 (6 bases). V was shortened by 0 bases and J by 5 bases, with 14 bases between the two germline ends. The CDR3 covers 15 residues. Germline CDR1 reads SGHRS; CDR2 reads YFSETQ. CDR3 region: CASSLAGPGEETQYF. The CDR3 DNA reads as TGCGCCAGCAGCTTGGCCGGGCCGGGAGAGGAGACCCAGTACTTC.

The chain carries TRBV29-1 and TRBJ2-7; weak D call: TRBD2 (6 bases). The CDR3 contains 16 residues. The germline V gene encodes CDR1 SQVTM and CDR2 ANQGSEA. The V end lost 5 bases, the J end lost 3 bases, and 23 bases lay between the germline ends. The CDR3 is CSVKTVGLSGGYEQYF. CDR3 sequence (DNA): TGCAGCGTTAAGACAGTGGGACTTTCCGGAGGCTACGAGCAGTACTTC.

The CDR3 nucleotides are TGTGCCAGCAGCGTAGCCTCCGATAACAATCAGCCCCAGCATTTT. This sequence encodes CASSVASDNNQPQHF. The chain combines TRBV9 with TRBJ1-5, with unresolved D. This CDR3 has 15 residues. Germline CDR1 reads SGDLS; CDR2 reads YYNGEE. Trimming took off 0 bases at V and 3 bases at J, with 10 bases between the two ends.

The chain employs TRBV19 and TRBJ2-5; D is uncertain. The V end lost 4 bases, the J end lost 4 bases, and 13 bases lay between the germline ends. The germline V gene has CDR1 LNHDA and CDR2 SQIVND (reference sequence). The CDR3 runs 14 residues. This chain's CDR3 is CASSTDRASETQYF. CDR3 nucleotides: TGTGCCAGTAGTACGGACCGGGCTTCAGAGACCCAGTACTTC.

This clone was seen more than once but under ten times. The J gene is TRBJ2-5, the V gene TRBV2; 8 bases align to TRBD1. The germline V gene encodes CDR1 SNHLY and CDR2 FYNNEI. V was pared by 6 bases and J by 5 bases, with 5 bases of the junction left unmatched. The CDR3 totals 13 residues. The CDR3 DNA sequence: TGTGCCAGCAGGGGGACAGGAGGGGAGACCCAGTACTTC. As protein: CASRGTGGETQYF.

This clone came up a few times. V usage is TRBV2 and J usage is TRBJ2-7; D remains ambiguous. The germline CDR1 and CDR2 sequences are SNHLY and FYNNEI. V lost 2 bases and J 0 bases, leaving 5 bases between the germline ends. There are 13 residues in the CDR3. The CDR3 DNA follows: TGTGCCAGCAGTGAATACCCCTCCTACGAGCAGTACTTC. This codes for CASSEYPSYEQYF.

The chain joins TRBV6-5 to TRBJ2-7, with D perhaps matching TRBD1 (6 bases). Germline V CDR1 and CDR2: MNHEY, SVGAGI. V lost 3 bases, J lost 7 bases, and 13 bases lay in between. The CDR3 is made up of 13 amino acids. The chain's CDR3 is CASSYTSGVEQYF. The CDR3 DNA reads TGTGCCAGCAGTTATACGTCAGGGGTGGAGCAGTACTTC.

J is TRBJ2-2 and V is TRBV7-2, with D possibly matching TRBD1 (7 bases). CDR1 SGHTA and CDR2 FQGNSA come from the germline V gene. The CDR3 has 14 residues. V lost 8 bases and J lost 2, with 12 bases in between. The DNA of the CDR3 is TGTGCCAGCGGGCGGGACAGAAACACCGGGGAGCTGTTTTTT. This gives the protein CASGRDRNTGELFF. Variable domain in full (rest from reference TRBV7-2 and TRBJ2-2): GAGVSQSPSNKVTEKGKDVELRCDPISGHTALYWYRQSLGQGLEFLIYFQGNSAPDKSGLPSDRFSAERTGGSVSTLTIQRTQQEDSAVYLCASGRDRNTGELFFGEGSRLTVL.

This clone showed up just a few times. The rearrangement links TRBV10-3 to TRBJ2-7, with D possibly TRBD1 on 5 matching bases. The CDR3 totals 15 residues. Between the trimmed V and J ends, which lost 0 bases and 3 bases, there was a span of 12 bases. CDR1 is ENHRY, CDR2 SYGVKD, per germline. The CDR3 reads CAISESGQVDYEQYF. The CDR3 DNA sequence: TGTGCCATCAGTGAGTCGGGGCAGGTGGACTACGAGCAGTACTTC.

The chain links TRBV30 to TRBJ2-2; D may be TRBD2 (5 bases). The length of the CDR3 is 14 residues. V dropped 3 bases and J dropped 7 bases, with 15 bases sitting between them. CDR1 is GTSNPN and CDR2 is SVGIG in the germline V gene (reference sequence). The CDR3 is CAWSDPARGGELFF. The DNA for the CDR3 is TGTGCCTGGAGCGATCCGGCTCGGGGCGGGGAGCTGTTTTTT.

This clone was counted a few times. The chain is built from TRBV5-1 and TRBJ2-7, with D maybe TRBD2 (6 bases). Germline V gene sequence: CDR1 SGHRS, CDR2 YFSETQ. CDR3 length equals 15 residues. Trimming left V 0 bases short and J 3 bases short, with 13 bases between. The CDR3 DNA reads TGCGCCAGCAGCTTGGGGCGGGACTCGGACTACGAGCAGTACTTC. Translation: CASSLGRDSDYEQYF. The full variable domain, its missing parts supplied by reference TRBV5-1 and TRBJ2-7, is KAGVTQTPRYLIKTRGQQVTLSCSPISGHRSVSWYQQTPGQGLQFLFEYFSETQRNKGNFPGRFSGRQFSNSRSEMNVSTLELGDSALYLCASSLGRDSDYEQYFGPGTRLTVT.

The chain joins TRBV19 to TRBJ1-4; possible D gene TRBD1, 5 bases. The CDR3 is 12 residues long. Germline V gene sequence: CDR1 LNHDA, CDR2 SQIVND (reference sequence). Trimming removed 11 bases at V and 7 bases at J, with 14 bases between. The CDR3 loop reads CAVGGVREKLFF. The DNA of the CDR3 is TGTGCCGTCGGGGGGGTACGTGAAAAACTGTTTTTT. The entire variable domain, with the rest obtained from reference TRBV19 and TRBJ1-4, is as follows: DGGITQSPKYLFRKEGQNVTLSCEQNLNHDAMYWYRQDPGQGLRLIYYSQIVNDFQKGDIAEGYSVSREKKESFPLTVTSAQKNPTAFYLCAVGGVREKLFFGSGTQLSVL.

The rearrangement joins TRBV28 to TRBJ2-1, with TRBD2 matching over 10 bases. The V segment lost 3 bases and the J segment 6 bases; nucleotides outside the gene matches: 11. CDR1 is MDHEN, CDR2 SYDVKM, per germline. This CDR3 comprises 17 residues. This CDR3 is CASSLEAGGPGANEQFF. The CDR3 DNA reads TGTGCCAGCAGTTTGGAAGCGGGAGGGCCGGGGGCCAATGAGCAGTTCTTC.

The chain has TRBV5-1 and TRBJ2-5, with D unresolved. Trimming stripped 0 bases from V and 1 base from J, with 4 bases between. The CDR3 runs 13 residues. Looked up from germline, CDR1 is SGHRS and CDR2 is YFSETQ. CDR3 bases: TGCGCCAGCAGCTTGGGAGCCCAAGAGACCCAGTACTTC. It translates to CASSLGAQETQYF. Looking up the rest from reference TRBV5-1 and TRBJ2-5 gives the full variable domain: KAGVTQTPRYLIKTRGQQVTLSCSPISGHRSVSWYQQTPGQGLQFLFEYFSETQRNKGNFPGRFSGRQFSNSRSEMNVSTLELGDSALYLCASSLGAQETQYFGPGTRLLVL.

The chain is built from TRBV7-3 and TRBJ2-1, with TRBD2 matching 8 bases. Germline CDR1 SGHTA, CDR2 FQGTGA. The CDR3 is made up of 16 amino acids. Trimming removed 5 bases from V and 2 bases from J; junction bases left unmatched: 8. The CDR3 is CASSPKAGATYNEQFF. CDR3 coding DNA: TGTGCCAGCAGCCCGAAAGCGGGAGCGACCTACAATGAGCAGTTCTTC.

The rearrangement links TRBV5-4 to TRBJ2-1; maybe TRBD1 (6 bases). V lost 4 bases, J lost 10 bases, and 18 bases lay in between. Germline-derived CDR1 and CDR2 are SGHNT and YYREEE (reference sequence). The CDR3 length is 14 residues. The CDR3 loop reads CASSPFLGTIEQFF. DNA for the CDR3: TGTGCCAGCAGCCCTTTTTTAGGGACAATCGAGCAGTTCTTC.

The chain uses TRBV28 and TRBJ2-7; D gene uncertain. The CDR3 loop spans 13 amino acids. CDR1 is MDHEN, CDR2 SYDVKM, per germline. V was shortened by 6 bases and J by 1 base, with 10 bases between the two germline ends. CDR3 loop: CASSKAASYEQYF. CDR3 sequence (DNA): TGTGCCAGCAGCAAAGCAGCTTCCTACGAGCAGTACTTC.

This rearrangement joins TRBV6-1 to TRBJ2-7; 9 bases align to TRBD1. J lost 7 bases, V lost 6 bases, and 13 bases had no gene match. Germline V gene lookup returns CDR1 MNHNS and CDR2 SASEGT. This CDR3 region has 15 residues. The CDR3 nucleotides read TGTGCCAGCAGGGTACAGGGGGCCGGATCTACGGAGCAGTACTTC. This codes for CASRVQGAGSTEQYF.

The V and J genes are TRBV5-1 and TRBJ1-1; possible D gene TRBD1, 5 bases. The V and J ends lost 2 bases and 1 base respectively, with 9 bases between them. The CDR3 extends over 14 amino acids. CDR1 SGHRS and CDR2 YFSETQ come from the germline V gene. Here the CDR3 reads CASSLSQGNTEAFF. The CDR3 nucleotides are TGCGCCAGCAGCTTATCTCAGGGGAACACTGAAGCTTTCTTT.

V is TRBV5-1 and J is TRBJ2-2; D gene unclear. The V gene lost 7 bases and the J gene lost 2 bases, with 12 bases spanning the gap. The CDR3 consists of 14 residues. CDR1 is SGHRS, CDR2 YFSETQ, per germline. The CDR3: CASARSLNTGELFF. The CDR3 DNA reads TGCGCCAGCGCGCGGTCTCTTAACACCGGGGAGCTGTTTTTT.

CDR3 nucleotide sequence: TGTGCCAGCAGCCAACTATCCTACGAGCAGTACTTC. It codes for CASSQLSYEQYF. The chain joins TRBV6-6 to TRBJ2-7, with D uncertain. The V and J ends lost 6 bases and 1 base respectively, with 7 bases between them. CDR1 is MNHNY and CDR2 is SVGAGI in the germline V gene (reference sequence). The CDR3 consists of 12 residues.

This sequence joins TRBV2 and TRBJ1-5; a weak D match, TRBD1 (5 bases). The CDR3 has 15 residues. V shed 1 base and J shed 1 base, with 8 bases lying between them. The germline V gene has CDR1 SNHLY and CDR2 FYNNEI. CDR3 loop: CASSEEGRSNQPQHF. CDR3 coding DNA: TGTGCCAGCAGTGAAGAGGGGCGAAGCAATCAGCCCCAGCATTTT.

This clone was counted only a few times. The CDR3 bases are TGTGCCAGCAGCTTATGGTCCACCGGGAACGAGCAGTACTTC. As protein: CASSLWSTGNEQYF. This chain joins TRBV7-2 and TRBJ2-7; D is possibly TRBD2 (5 bases). V was cut by 2 bases and J by 5 bases, with 13 bases left in between. The CDR3 is 14 residues long. The V gene's germline CDR1 is SGHTA and CDR2 FQGNSA.

The V and J genes are TRBV19 and TRBJ1-5; D remains ambiguous. V was trimmed by 6 bases and J by 4 bases, leaving 16 bases between them. The CDR3 sequence is 15 residues long. Germline CDR1 LNHDA, CDR2 SQIVND (reference sequence). CDR3 DNA sequence: TGTGCCAGTAGCCTTTCAATTTTGGTGAATCAGCCCCAGCATTTT. It is translated as CASSLSILVNQPQHF. Based on the CDR3 plus reference TRBV19 and TRBJ1-5, the full variable domain is DGGITQSPKYLFRKEGQNVTLSCEQNLNHDAMYWYRQDPGQGLRLIYYSQIVNDFQKGDIAEGYSVSREKKESFPLTVTSAQKNPTAFYLCASSLSILVNQPQHFGDGTRLSIL.